The present T cell receptor (beta chain) was sequenced within a study of T cell responses to AZD1222 COVID-19 vaccine. Trimming cost V 3 bases and J 7 bases; bases outside gene matches: 2. The CDR3 is 13 residues long. Profiling relied on immunoSEQ multiplex PCR, and the TCRdb table lists in-frame clones only, not all of them. The sample carries about 110,000 clones, approximately 83% recorded once. Note on this clone: Its specificity is not known.

Notes on the study in general: In all cases, repertoires were sampled only after the peak T cell response.

Sequencing was performed on peripheral blood, taken on day 0 of AZD1222 vaccination. The source is an adult in good health. The chain links TRBV12-3 or TRBV12-4 to TRBJ1-4; 7 bases align to TRBD1. The CDR3 DNA is TGTGCCAGCAGTTTGGACAGGCGTGAAAAACTGTTTTTT. As protein: CASSLDRREKLFF.